This entry describes one TCR beta chain. The sample originates from a study of blood T cell repertoires in COVID-19. In the authors' methods: Quantification of nucleated cells was approximated via reference gene primer amplification. Method: immunoSEQ multiplex PCR; TCRdb's copy keeps in-frame clones and lacks some. D and trimming come from the DNA, and the V and J calls and clone size come from that table. The table lists under 65,000 clones, 75% to 95% of them singletons. The clonotype comes from a human donor in a cohort sampled during active COVID-19. The specimen sequenced was peripheral blood.

The CDR3 reads CASSSQGTNEKLFF. In DNA, the CDR3 is TGTGCCAGCAGCTCTCAGGGCACTAATGAAAAACTGTTTTTT. The chain employs TRBV11-2 and TRBJ1-4, with D perhaps TRBD1 (5 bases). This CDR3 is built from 14 residues. The germline gives CDR1 SGHAT, CDR2 FQNNGV. V lost 4 bases to trimming and J lost 2 bases, with 8 bases between them.